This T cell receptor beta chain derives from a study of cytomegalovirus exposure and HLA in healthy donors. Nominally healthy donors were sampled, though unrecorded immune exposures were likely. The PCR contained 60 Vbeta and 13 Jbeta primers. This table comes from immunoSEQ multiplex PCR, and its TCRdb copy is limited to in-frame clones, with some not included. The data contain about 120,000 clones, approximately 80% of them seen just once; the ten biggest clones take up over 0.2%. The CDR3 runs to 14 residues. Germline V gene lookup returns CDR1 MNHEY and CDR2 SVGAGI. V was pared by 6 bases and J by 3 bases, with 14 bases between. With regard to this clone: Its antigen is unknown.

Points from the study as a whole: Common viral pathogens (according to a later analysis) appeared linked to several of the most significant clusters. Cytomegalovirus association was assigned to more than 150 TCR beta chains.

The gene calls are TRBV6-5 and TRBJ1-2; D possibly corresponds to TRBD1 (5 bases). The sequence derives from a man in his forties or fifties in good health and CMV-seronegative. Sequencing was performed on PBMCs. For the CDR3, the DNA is TGTGCCAGCAGGACCGACAGTAAACACTATGGCTACACCTTC. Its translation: CASRTDSKHYGYTF.